The 8 T cell receptor beta chains below all came from one sample that was sequenced in a study of identical twins. TCRdb reprocessed the 5' RACE reads with MiXCR, giving one entry per CDR3 protein. The sample records 540,000 or so distinct CDR3 sequences, 20% to 25% being singletons. The sample also formed part of further work on yellow fever vaccine responses in identical twins.

Sequencing used CD4+ T cells sorted from blood. These receptors all stem from a woman aged 18 to 35 in good health.

J is TRBJ2-6 and V is TRBV10-3; the D gene is possibly TRBD2 (6 bases). CDR3 length: 16 residues. Germline-derived CDR1 and CDR2 are ENHRY and SYGVKD. Trimming took 10 bases from V and 4 from J, leaving 20 bases between them. CDR3 sequence reads: CASHRDLGGGANVLTF. In DNA form, the CDR3 reads TGTGCCAGCCACCGGGACCTCGGGGGAGGGGCCAACGTCCTGACTTTC.

This clonotype was observed a handful of times. The V and J genes are TRBV4-2 and TRBJ2-1; 9 nucleotides match TRBD2. This CDR3 is 14 amino acids long. Per germline, CDR1 LGHNA and CDR2 YNFKEQ. V shed 0 bases and J 7 bases; nucleotides not matched to a gene: 1. The CDR3 sequence is CASSQEGLANEQFF. DNA of the CDR3: TGTGCCAGCAGCCAAGAAGGACTAGCGAATGAGCAGTTCTTC.

This clonotype was detected ten times or more. The gene calls are TRBV12-3 or TRBV12-4 and TRBJ2-3; TRBD2 matches 12 bases. V was pared by 6 bases and J by 6 bases, with 10 bases of the junction left unmatched. The CDR3 consists of 16 residues. In DNA, the CDR3 is TGTGCCAGCAGCGAGAACGGACTAGCGGGATTGGATACGCAGTATTTT. It encodes CASSENGLAGLDTQYF.

There are a few counts of this clonotype. The V and J genes are TRBV7-3 and TRBJ2-1, with D unresolved. The CDR3 is 15 residues long. The ends were cut back, 6 bases at V and 8 bases at J, with 20 bases in the middle. Germline-derived CDR1 and CDR2 are SGHTA and FQGTGA. CDR3 DNA sequence: TGTGCCAGCAGATTATCCCCATCCGGGTGGGATGAGCAGTTCTTC. Translated, it gives CASRLSPSGWDEQFF.

The chain employs TRBV20-1 and TRBJ2-1, with D perhaps TRBD2 (5 bases). Germline CDR1 is DFQATT and CDR2 is SNEGSKA (reference sequence). Between the trimmed V and J ends, which lost 5 bases and 7 bases, there was a span of 15 bases. The CDR3 is 13 residues long. The CDR3 nucleotides are TGCAGTGCTCAGGCGGTCTCGGGGAATGAGCAGTTCTTC. Its protein product is CSAQAVSGNEQFF.

This clonotype was counted only a few times. J is TRBJ2-7 and V is TRBV10-3; D is perhaps TRBD1 (6 bases). From germline, CDR1 is ENHRY and CDR2 SYGVKD. V gave up 1 base and J gave up 0 bases, with 10 bases separating them. The CDR3 covers 15 residues. In DNA, the CDR3 is TGTGCCATCAGTGAGTTTAGGACAGCCTCCTACGAGCAGTACTTC. Translation gives CAISEFRTASYEQYF.

As to this clonotype: The junction differs from germline at one of its ends, possibly a read error. The CDR3 reads CASSSLQARGQPNF. DNA for the CDR3: TGTGCCAGCAGCTCCCTGCAGGCGCGAGGACAGCCGAACTTC. The chain recombines TRBV12-3 or TRBV12-4 with TRBJ2-7; a weak D match, TRBD1 (6 bases). The CDR3 sequence is 14 residues long.

The chain employs TRBV12-3 or TRBV12-4 and TRBJ2-1, with 8 bases identical to TRBD2. The CDR3 sequence is 15 residues long. The junction had 4 bases not matched to a gene; V was cut back by 2 bases and J by 4 bases. In DNA, the CDR3 is TGTGCCAGCAGTTTAAAACTAGCGGTTTACAATGAGCAGTTCTTC. This gives the protein CASSLKLAVYNEQFF.